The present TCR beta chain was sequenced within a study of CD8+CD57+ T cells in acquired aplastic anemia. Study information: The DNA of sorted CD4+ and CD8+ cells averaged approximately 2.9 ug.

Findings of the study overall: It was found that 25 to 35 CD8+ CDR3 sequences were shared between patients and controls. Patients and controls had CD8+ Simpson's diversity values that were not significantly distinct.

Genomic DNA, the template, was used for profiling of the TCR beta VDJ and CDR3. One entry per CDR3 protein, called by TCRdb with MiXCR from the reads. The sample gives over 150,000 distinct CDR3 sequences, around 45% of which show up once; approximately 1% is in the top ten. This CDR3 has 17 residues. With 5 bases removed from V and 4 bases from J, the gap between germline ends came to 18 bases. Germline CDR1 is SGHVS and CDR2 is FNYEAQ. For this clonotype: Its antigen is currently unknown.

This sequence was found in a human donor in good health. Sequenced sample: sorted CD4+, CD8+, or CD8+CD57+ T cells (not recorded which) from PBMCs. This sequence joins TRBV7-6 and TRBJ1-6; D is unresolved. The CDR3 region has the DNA TGTGCCAGCAGCCCCGTCGCATTCTCCTCATATAATTCACCCCTCCACTTT. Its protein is CASSPVAFSSYNSPLHF. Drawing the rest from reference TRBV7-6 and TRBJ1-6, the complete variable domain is GAGVSQSPRYKVTKRGQDVALRCDPISGHVSLYWYRQALGQGPEFLTYFNYEAQQDKSGLPNDRFSAERPEGSISTLTIQRTEQRDSAMYRCASSPVAFSSYNSPLHFGNGTRLTVT.